This is a list of T cell receptor beta chains from one sample in a study of control samples from healthy donors and cancer patients. Assay: immunoSEQ multiplex PCR; the TCRdb copy retains only in-frame clones and omits some. The profile shows roughly 200,000 clones, roughly 94% of them singletons. The sample was blood. Receptors were obtained from a man between 50 and 59 years old in good health. The CDR3 runs from the conserved cysteine through the conserved F or W.

TRBJ1-2,TRBV27,CASSPKGDTNYGYTF
TRBJ1-5,TRBV6-6,CASSLTGQPQHF
TRBJ2-3,TRBV5-1,CASSPGSNTDTQYF
TRBJ1-5,TRBV7-9,CASSPAGNLGQPQHF
TRBJ1-2,TRBV15,CATSRDKGLDYGYTF
TRBJ1-2,TRBV3-1/TRBV3-2,CASSQGARDPYGYTF
TRBJ2-7,TRBV19,CASRADYRGSYEQYF
TRBJ2-3,TRBV2,CASSSGQLDTQYF
TRBJ2-5,TRBV6-5,CASTGHGETQYF
TRBJ2-3,TRBV29-1,CSVEAGGGTDTQYF
TRBJ2-1,TRBV5-6,CASSFIDEQFF
TRBJ2-2,TRBV3-1/TRBV3-2,CASSRSGVNTGELFF
TRBJ2-5,TRBV2,CASRDPTGGETQYF
TRBJ2-1,TRBV5-1,CASSLFVGSSNNEQFF
TRBJ1-5,TRBV24-1,CATSDGGRYSNQPQHF
TRBJ2-1,TRBV7-9,CASTTTLSNEQFF
TRBJ2-1,TRBV28,CASSSPNRGRGDNEQFF
TRBJ2-1,TRBV13,CASSSPTSGDHNEQFF
TRBJ2-3,TRBV30,CAWSVGQHTDTQYF
TRBJ2-2,TRBV18,CASSPQGQGATGELFF
TRBJ1-1,TRBV3-1/TRBV3-2,CASSQEFSPDRGAFF
TRBJ2-7,TRBV7-2,CASSPDRVREQYF
TRBJ2-2,TRBV6-2/TRBV6-3,CASSFPLSRGGRRSGELFF
TRBJ1-1,TRBV14,CASSPIVPGGAAEAFF
TRBJ2-7,TRBV5-6,CASARVGAAYEQYF
TRBJ2-7,TRBV11-1,CASSLPYYEQYF
TRBJ2-1,TRBV7-2,CASSLAGGGNNEQFF
TRBJ1-2,TRBV6-6,CASSGTGGTYGYTF
TRBJ2-2,TRBV6-2/TRBV6-3,CASSAGTGDTGELFF
TRBJ1-2,TRBV7-2,CASSYPGTGANYGYTF
TRBJ1-6,TRBV5-1,CASSSGHTRDSPLHF
TRBJ2-1,TRBV27,CASSPTRFGSYNEQFF
TRBJ1-6,TRBV19,CASSTLQGYNSPLHF
TRBJ1-1,TRBV5-4,CASSNRRGDTEAFF
TRBJ1-5,TRBV5-1,CASSLMGGQPQHF
TRBJ1-1,TRBV3-1/TRBV3-2,CASSLLGQGATEAFF
TRBJ1-1,TRBV19,CASIPPDHWNTEAFF
TRBJ2-3,TRBV19,CASRQDFSSTDTQYF
TRBJ1-6,TRBV9,CASSPAEGTVDNSPLHF
TRBJ2-2,TRBV6-5,CAEGGPGSTGELFF
TRBJ2-7,TRBV6-5,CASSYSTGQESYEQYF
TRBJ2-5,TRBV28,CASTLGLEETQYF
TRBJ1-2,TRBV4-2,CASSQDDVVNSYTF